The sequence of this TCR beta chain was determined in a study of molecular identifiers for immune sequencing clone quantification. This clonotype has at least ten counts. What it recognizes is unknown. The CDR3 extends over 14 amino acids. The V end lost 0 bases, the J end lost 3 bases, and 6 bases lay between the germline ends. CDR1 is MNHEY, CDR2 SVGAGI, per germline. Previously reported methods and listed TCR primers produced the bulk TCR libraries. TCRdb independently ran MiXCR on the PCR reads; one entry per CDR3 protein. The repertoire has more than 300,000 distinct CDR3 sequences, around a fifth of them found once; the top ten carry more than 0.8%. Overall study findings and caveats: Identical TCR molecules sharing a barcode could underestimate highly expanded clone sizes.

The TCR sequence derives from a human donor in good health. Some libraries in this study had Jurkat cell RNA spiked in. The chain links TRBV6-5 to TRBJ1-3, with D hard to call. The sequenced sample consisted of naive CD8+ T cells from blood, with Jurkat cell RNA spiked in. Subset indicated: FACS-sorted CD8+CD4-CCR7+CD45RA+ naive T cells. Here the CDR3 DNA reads TGTGCCAGCAGTTACTCCGGTTATGGAAACACCATATATTTT. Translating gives CASSYSGYGNTIYF.